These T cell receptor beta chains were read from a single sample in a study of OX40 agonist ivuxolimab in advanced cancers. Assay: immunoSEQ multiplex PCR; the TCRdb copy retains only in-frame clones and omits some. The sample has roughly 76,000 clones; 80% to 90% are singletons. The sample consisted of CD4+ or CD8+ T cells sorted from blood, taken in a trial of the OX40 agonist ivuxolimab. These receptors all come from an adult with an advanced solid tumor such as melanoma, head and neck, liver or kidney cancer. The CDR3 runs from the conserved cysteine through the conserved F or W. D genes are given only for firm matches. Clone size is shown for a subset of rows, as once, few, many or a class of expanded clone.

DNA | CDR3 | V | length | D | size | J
TGTGCCAGCAACGCCCGGGGGACTAGCGGGAGCAATGAGCAGTTCTTC | CASNARGTSGSNEQFF | TRBV2 | 16 | TRBD2 | - | TRBJ2-1
TGCGCCAGCAGCTGGGGACAGGGCCCTGAAGCTTTCTTT | CASSWGQGPEAFF | TRBV5-1 | 13 | TRBD1 | - | TRBJ1-1
TGTGCCAGCAGCCACAGGACTAGCGGGAACACCGGGGAGCTGTTTTTT | CASSHRTSGNTGELFF | TRBV5-5 | 16 | TRBD2 | - | TRBJ2-2
TGTGCCAGAAGGATGACTAGCGGGCCGCCGCGTACCTACAATGAGCAGTTCTTC | CARRMTSGPPRTYNEQFF | TRBV7-5 | 18 | - | once | TRBJ2-1
TGTGCCAGCAGCGGCCCGACAAACTCGAATGAGCAGTTCTTC | CASSGPTNSNEQFF | TRBV5-4 | 14 | - | - | TRBJ2-1
TGCGCCAGCAGCCTGGACACAGGGGGCTCCTACGAGCAGTACTTC | CASSLDTGGSYEQYF | TRBV5-1 | 15 | TRBD1 | - | TRBJ2-7
TGTGCCAGCAGAGTACAGGGGGCGGTAGGTGAAGCTTTCTTT | CASRVQGAVGEAFF | TRBV2 | 14 | TRBD1 | - | TRBJ1-1
TGTGCCTGGAGTGTAAATGAAAAACTGTTTTTT | CAWSVNEKLFF | TRBV30 | 11 | - | - | TRBJ1-4
TGCGCCAGCAGCCAAGATAATTTTATAGAGACCCAGTACTTC | CASSQDNFIETQYF | TRBV4-1 | 14 | - | - | TRBJ2-5
TGTGCCAGCAGGACAACCACCAGGGGATCGAACACTGAAGCTTTCTTT | CASRTTTRGSNTEAFF | TRBV6-4 | 16 | - | - | TRBJ1-1
TGTGCCAGCAGTGGCGGAGGGGAAACAGATACGCAGTATTTT | CASSGGGETDTQYF | TRBV7-3 | 14 | - | - | TRBJ2-3
TGTGCCAGCAGTTTCGGGATAGGGGCCAACTATGGCTACACCTTC | CASSFGIGANYGYTF | TRBV6-5 | 15 | - | - | TRBJ1-2
TGTGCCAGCAGTTACTCGAGAAAACAGGGTGAAAAACTGTTTTTT | CASSYSRKQGEKLFF | TRBV6-5 | 15 | - | - | TRBJ1-4
TGTGCCAGCAGCTTAGGAGGCGTGAATCAGCCCCAGCATTTT | CASSLGGVNQPQHF | TRBV13 | 14 | - | - | TRBJ1-5
TGTGCCAGCAGCTTAGCGACAGGGGGTGGTTCAAACATTCAGTACTTC | CASSLATGGGSNIQYF | TRBV7-9 | 16 | TRBD1 | few | TRBJ2-4
TGCGCCAGCAGCTTGGAAGGGCGTGAGCAGTTCTTC | CASSLEGREQFF | TRBV5-1 | 12 | - | few | TRBJ2-1
TGTGCCAGCAGCTTAGGCCCGGGTCCCTACGAGCAGTACTTC | CASSLGPGPYEQYF | TRBV7-8 | 14 | - | - | TRBJ2-7
TGTGCCAGCAGTGCTGGGAGGCGTTTACTTTACAATGAGCAGTTCTTC | CASSAGRRLLYNEQFF | TRBV6-6 | 16 | - | - | TRBJ2-1
TGTGCCAGCAGTGGACCGGGACAGGGGGCATTCGAGCAGTACTTC | CASSGPGQGAFEQYF | TRBV25-1 | 15 | TRBD1 | - | TRBJ2-7
TGTGCCACGAGGGGACAGGGGGCGGACACTGAAGCTTTCTTT | CATRGQGADTEAFF | TRBV10-3 | 14 | TRBD1 | - | TRBJ1-1
TGTGCCAGCAGCCCCGGGACAGGGAACCGCGAGCAGTACTTC | CASSPGTGNREQYF | TRBV5-4 | 14 | TRBD1 | once | TRBJ2-7
TGCGCCAGCAGCCAAGAAACGGACGCCTTTACCGGGGAGCTGTTTTTT | CASSQETDAFTGELFF | TRBV4-1 | 16 | - | - | TRBJ2-2
TGTGCCAGCAGCTTGTTTCCGGGGACGAACACCGGGGAGCTGTTTTTT | CASSLFPGTNTGELFF | TRBV5-6 | 16 | - | few | TRBJ2-2
TGCGCCAGCAGCTTGGCACTCCGGGGCGACTATGGCTACACCTTC | CASSLALRGDYGYTF | TRBV5-1 | 15 | - | - | TRBJ1-2
TGCAGCGTTGAAGAGCCACAGGGCGCGGATGGGGGCTACACCTTC | CSVEEPQGADGGYTF | TRBV29-1 | 15 | - | - | TRBJ1-2
TGCGCCAGCAGACCGGGACAGGGGGTGGCCGGGGAGCTGTTTTTT | CASRPGQGVAGELFF | TRBV5-1 | 15 | TRBD1 | - | TRBJ2-2